There are many counts of the clone carrying this TCR beta chain. The antigen remains undetermined. Researchers tagged individual cDNA molecules with unique molecular identifiers. TCRdb re-called the 5' RACE reads through MiXCR, storing one row per CDR3 protein. The table shows some 19,000 distinct CDR3 sequences, with over 4% occurring only once. The data originate from a study of early T cells in non-severe SARS-CoV-2 infection. Study-wide points: Matching results from VDJdb favored anti-spike CD8 responses, leaving private and CD4 specificities undetected.

The CDR3 loop spans 14 amino acids. Germline trimming cut 10 bases from V and 5 bases from J; bases unmatched to any gene: 12. CDR1 is MNHEY, CDR2 SMNVEV, per germline (reference sequence). Sequenced: whole blood. The V and J genes are TRBV27 and TRBJ1-2; TRBD1 agrees at 8 bases. This TCR derives from an adult who was a healthcare worker with PCR-confirmed SARS-CoV-2 infection or an uninfected control (not recorded which). CDR3 nucleotides: TGTGCCACTTGGGTCCCAGGGGGCGGTTATGGCTACACCTTC. This sequence encodes CATWVPGGGYGYTF.